The 27 T cell receptor beta chains reported below all come from one sample, sequenced in a study of T cells in localized non-small cell lung cancer. TCRdb keeps only in-frame clones here, not all; method: immunoSEQ multiplex PCR. Among some 140,000 clones listed, 89% were seen once. This specimen consisted of peripheral blood, obtained before any cancer treatment. All receptors derive from a female donor older than 55 with stage I lung adenocarcinoma.

J is TRBJ1-5 and V is TRBV30, with D possibly matching TRBD1 (6 bases). This CDR3 spans 13 amino acids. Germline V CDR1 and CDR2: GTSNPN, SVGIG (reference sequence). V lost 3 bases and J lost 3, with 9 bases in between. CDR3 coding DNA: TGTGCCTGGAGCAGACAGGACAATCAGCCCCAGCATTTT. This translates into CAWSRQDNQPQHF.

V and J are TRBV5-1 and TRBJ1-2; TRBD1 agrees at 9 bases. V shed 4 bases and J 8 bases; nucleotides not matched to a gene: 15. The CDR3 covers 16 residues. Germline CDR1 SGHRS, CDR2 YFSETQ. CDR3 amino acids: CASSLGTGQLFGGYTF. The DNA of the CDR3 is TGCGCCAGCAGCCTCGGGACAGGGCAACTGTTCGGGGGCTACACCTTC.

This chain uses TRBV2 with TRBJ2-1; D is undetermined. The germline V and J ends were trimmed by 4 bases and 1 base, with 14 bases remaining between them. This CDR3 comprises 16 residues. CDR1 is SNHLY and CDR2 is FYNNEI in the germline V gene. CDR3 sequence: CASSGSGPSSYNEQFF. DNA of the CDR3: TGTGCCAGCAGTGGTTCGGGCCCCTCATCCTACAATGAGCAGTTCTTC.

The rearrangement uses TRBV15 and TRBJ2-2; the D call may be TRBD1 or TRBD2 (6 bases each). The CDR3 runs 18 residues. Per the germline V gene, CDR1 is LNHNV and CDR2 is YYDKDF (reference sequence). The V gene lost 0 bases and the J gene lost 1 base, with 15 bases spanning the gap. The CDR3 DNA reads TGTGCCACCAGCAGAGAGGCGGGACAATTGGGGAACACCGGGGAGCTGTTTTTT. Encoded protein: CATSREAGQLGNTGELFF.

This rearrangement joins TRBV28 to TRBJ1-5; weak D call: TRBD1 (6 bases). V lost 3 bases and J 6 bases, leaving 12 bases between the germline ends. Germline CDR1 and CDR2: MDHEN and SYDVKM. The CDR3 sequence is 14 residues long. The CDR3 DNA sequence: TGTGCCAGCAGTTTCGGGGGCCGCCGTCAGCCCCAGCATTTT. Translating it yields CASSFGGRRQPQHF.

The V and J genes are TRBV28 and TRBJ1-1; the D gene is possibly TRBD1 (5 bases). In germline, CDR1 is MDHEN, CDR2 SYDVKM. V gave up 2 bases and J gave up 0 bases, with 7 bases separating them. This CDR3 spans 14 amino acids. The CDR3 reads CASSLGGLNTEAFF. In DNA, the CDR3 is TGTGCCAGCAGTTTAGGGGGGTTGAACACTGAAGCTTTCTTT.

V gene TRBV11-2 combines with J gene TRBJ1-2; a weak D match, TRBD1 (5 bases). The germline V gene has CDR1 SGHAT and CDR2 FQNNGV. The CDR3 runs to 14 residues. V was pared by 3 bases and J by 2 bases, with 10 bases between. CDR3 in amino acids: CASSLGRSNYGYTF. CDR3 bases: TGTGCCAGCAGCTTGGGACGTAGCAACTATGGCTACACCTTC.

CDR3 amino acids: CASSISSVGKQETQYF. CDR3 in DNA: TGTGCCAGTAGTATTAGCAGTGTCGGAAAGCAAGAGACCCAGTACTTC. The chain joins TRBV19 to TRBJ2-5; D gene uncertain. Trimming left V 3 bases short and J 2 bases short, with 16 bases between. This CDR3 spans 16 amino acids. Per the germline V gene, CDR1 is LNHDA and CDR2 is SQIVND (reference sequence).

The chain uses TRBV5-4 and TRBJ1-2; a weak D match, TRBD1 (5 bases). This CDR3 region has 14 residues. The ends were cut back, 0 bases at V and 6 bases at J, with 12 bases in the middle. Germline values: CDR1 SGHNT, CDR2 YYREEE (reference sequence). The DNA of the CDR3 is TGTGCCAGCAGCTTGGGACAGACTGCTCATGGCTACACCTTC. The encoded protein is CASSLGQTAHGYTF.

The chain carries TRBV6-4 and TRBJ2-7; the match to TRBD2 covers 12 bases. The CDR3 is 13 amino acids. In germline, CDR1 is MRHNA, CDR2 SNTAGT. V gave up 5 bases and J gave up 4 bases; unmatched junction bases: 0. CDR3 in amino acids: CASSLAGGYEQYF. As DNA, the CDR3 is TGTGCCAGCAGTCTAGCGGGAGGGTACGAGCAGTACTTC.

A word on this clone: A much larger clone lies one base from this, so it may be a read error. The rearrangement uses TRBV13 and TRBJ2-7; D uncertain. CDR1 and CDR2 from the germline V gene are PRHDT and FYEKMQ (reference sequence). The CDR3 is 11 residues long. V was trimmed by 0 bases and J by 5 bases, leaving 2 bases between them. CDR3: CASSLGNEQYF. CDR3 sequence (DNA): TGTGCCAGCAGCTTAGGGAACGAGCAGTACTTC.

V gene TRBV6-6 combines with J gene TRBJ2-7, with D perhaps matching TRBD1 or TRBD2 (5 bases each). This CDR3 has 14 amino acids. The germline CDR1 and CDR2 sequences are MNHNY and SVGAGI (reference sequence). Between the trimmed V and J ends, which lost 2 bases and 3 bases, there was a span of 11 bases. The CDR3 here is CASSYLGVVYEQYF. For the CDR3, the DNA is TGTGCCAGCAGTTACCTGGGGGTTGTCTACGAGCAGTACTTC.

The chain has TRBV7-9 and TRBJ2-7, with D unresolved. The CDR3 length is 14 residues. The germline CDR1 and CDR2 sequences are SEHNR and FQNEAQ (reference sequence). V lost 2 bases to trimming and J lost 6 bases, with 14 bases between them. In DNA, the CDR3 is TGTGCCAGCAGCTTAAGTGTCCCCCTTGGCGAGCAGTACTTC. Translation gives CASSLSVPLGEQYF.

The V gene is TRBV9, the J gene TRBJ2-5; TRBD2 matches at 9 bases. In germline, CDR1 is SGDLS, CDR2 YYNGEE. The CDR3 loop spans 15 amino acids. With V trimmed by 3 bases and J by 5 bases, 8 bases remained unmatched. CDR3 amino acids: CASSELAGRLETQYF. In nucleotides, the CDR3 is TGTGCCAGCAGCGAACTAGCGGGCCGACTGGAGACCCAGTACTTC.

The sample holds a few counts of this clone. The chain combines TRBV28 with TRBJ2-6; 10 bases fit TRBD1. Germline V lookup: CDR1 MDHEN, CDR2 SYDVKM. Trimming at V came to 10 bases and at J to 1 base, leaving 7 bases not matched to a gene. The CDR3 is 16 amino acids. The CDR3 reads CAILGGQGSGANVLTF. CDR3 nucleotide sequence: TGTGCCATCCTGGGGGGACAGGGGTCTGGGGCCAACGTCCTGACTTTC.

This chain uses TRBV6-5 with TRBJ1-1; D is uncertain. Germline V gene sequence: CDR1 MNHEY, CDR2 SVGAGI. This CDR3 has 13 residues. V was trimmed by 6 bases and J by 1 base, leaving 9 bases between them. CDR3 sequence reads: CASRINRNTEAFF. For the CDR3, the DNA is TGTGCCAGCAGAATTAACAGGAACACTGAAGCTTTCTTT.

V usage is TRBV28 and J usage is TRBJ1-2, with D unresolved. Between the trimmed V and J ends, which lost 3 bases and 6 bases, there was a span of 11 bases. The CDR3 has 13 amino acids. Germline V gene data show CDR1 as MDHEN and CDR2 as SYDVKM. CDR3 bases: TGTGCCAGCAGTTTCGAAAGAGGGAATGGCTACACCTTC. Translating gives CASSFERGNGYTF.

The chain carries TRBV4-1 and TRBJ1-5; no firm D call. V gave up 0 bases and J gave up 1 base, with 10 bases separating them. Per the germline V gene, CDR1 is MGHRA and CDR2 is YSYEKL. The CDR3 is 16 residues long. CDR3 region: CASSQEGRASNQPQHF. CDR3 nucleotides: TGCGCCAGCAGCCAAGAAGGCCGGGCGAGCAATCAGCCCCAGCATTTT.

The rearrangement joins TRBV9 to TRBJ2-2, with D possibly being TRBD2 (5 bases). V lost 0 bases and J lost 4, with 16 bases in between. CDR3 length: 17 residues. Germline CDR1 SGDLS, CDR2 YYNGEE. The CDR3 loop reads CASSVAPPSGLTGELFF. CDR3 DNA sequence: TGTGCCAGCAGCGTAGCTCCCCCCAGCGGTCTCACCGGGGAGCTGTTTTTT.

This rearrangement joins TRBV29-1 to TRBJ1-4; the D gene is possibly TRBD1 (6 bases). CDR1 SQVTM and CDR2 ANQGSEA come from the germline V gene. Trimming pared 3 bases from V and 8 bases from J, leaving 10 bases between. The CDR3 has 12 amino acids. CDR3 sequence (DNA): TGCAGCGTTGATCAGGGGACGGAAAAACTGTTTTTT. Translating gives CSVDQGTEKLFF.

CDR3 amino acids: CASSSPLDRAHNEQFF. CDR3 DNA: TGTGCCAGCAGCTCCCCCTTAGACAGGGCCCACAATGAGCAGTTCTTC. The chain carries TRBV7-9 and TRBJ2-1, with TRBD1 matching over 7 bases. From germline, CDR1 is SEHNR and CDR2 FQNEAQ (reference sequence). The CDR3 contains 16 residues. V lost 4 bases, J lost 5 bases, and 11 bases stayed unmatched.

V usage is TRBV6-1 and J usage is TRBJ1-2; 9 bases align to TRBD1. The J segment lost 8 bases and the V segment lost 7 bases, leaving 11 bases of the junction unmatched. The V gene's germline CDR1 is MNHNS and CDR2 SASEGT. This CDR3 has 14 residues. CDR3 in amino acids: CASNIRTGVRGYTF. The CDR3 nucleotides are TGTGCCAGCAATATTCGGACAGGGGTGAGGGGCTACACCTTC.

The chain carries TRBV9 and TRBJ2-3, with unresolved D. V lost 0 bases and J lost 2, with 10 bases in between. The CDR3 consists of 15 residues. Germline V lookup: CDR1 SGDLS, CDR2 YYNGEE. CDR3 coding DNA: TGTGCCAGCAGCGTAGGTCCCACCCCCACAGATACGCAGTATTTT. It is translated as CASSVGPTPTDTQYF.

The rearrangement joins TRBV5-1 to TRBJ2-3; D possibly uses TRBD1 or TRBD2 (5 bases each). V was shortened by 0 bases and J by 2 bases, with 13 bases between the two germline ends. CDR3 size: 16 residues. In germline, CDR1 is SGHRS, CDR2 YFSETQ. DNA for the CDR3: TGCGCCAGCAGCTTGGACCGAGGGGTCACCACAGATACGCAGTATTTT. This translates into CASSLDRGVTTDTQYF.

CDR3 amino acids: CASTGAGGTDTQYF. CDR3 in DNA: TGTGCCAGCACAGGAGCGGGAGGAACAGATACGCAGTATTTT. The chain links TRBV6-6 to TRBJ2-3, with TRBD2 matching over 9 bases. The germline CDR1 and CDR2 sequences are MNHNY and SVGAGI (reference sequence). V gave up 7 bases and J gave up 3 bases; unmatched junction bases: 5. The length of the CDR3 is 14 residues.

The V and J genes are TRBV28 and TRBJ2-7; D may be TRBD1 (5 bases). Germline V gene data show CDR1 as MDHEN and CDR2 as SYDVKM. This CDR3 has 15 residues. V lost 6 bases and J 2 bases, leaving 17 bases between the germline ends. The CDR3 DNA reads TGTGCCAGCAGGCAGCAAATGACAGCCCCCTACGAGCAGTACTTC. Translated: CASRQQMTAPYEQYF.

V usage is TRBV21-1 and J usage is TRBJ2-3; the D call in the table, TRBD2, was not verified against the DNA. TRBV21-1 is tagged as a pseudogene. The length of the CDR3 is 15 residues. The CDR3: CASSSLAKRGDTQYF. The CDR3 nucleotides are TGTGCCAGCAGCAGCCTAGCGAAACGCGGGGATACGCAGTATTTT.